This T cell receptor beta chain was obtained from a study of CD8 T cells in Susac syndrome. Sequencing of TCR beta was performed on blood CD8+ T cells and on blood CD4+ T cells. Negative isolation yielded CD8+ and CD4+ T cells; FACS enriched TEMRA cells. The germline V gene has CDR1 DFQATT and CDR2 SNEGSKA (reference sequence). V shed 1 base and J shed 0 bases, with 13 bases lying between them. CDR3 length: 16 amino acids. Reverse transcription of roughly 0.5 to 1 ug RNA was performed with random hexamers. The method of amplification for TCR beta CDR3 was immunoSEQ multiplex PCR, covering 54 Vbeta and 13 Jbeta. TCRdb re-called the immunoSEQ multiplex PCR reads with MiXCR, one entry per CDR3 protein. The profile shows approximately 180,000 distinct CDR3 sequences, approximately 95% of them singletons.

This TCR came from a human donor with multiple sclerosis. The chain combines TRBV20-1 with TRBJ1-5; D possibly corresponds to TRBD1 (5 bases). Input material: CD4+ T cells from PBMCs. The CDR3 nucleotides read TGCAGTGCTAGAGTCCTTCGGGGGGATAGCAATCAGCCCCAGCATTTT. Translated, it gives CSARVLRGDSNQPQHF.